These 11 T cell receptor beta chains were sequenced from one sample in a study of response to subunit inactivated influenza vaccine. TCRdb reprocessed the RT-PCR reads via MiXCR and lists one record per CDR3 protein. The table has hundreds of thousands of distinct CDR3 sequences, roughly 18% seen once. This specimen was PBMCs from blood, taken 4 to 6 days after vaccination. The receptors were gathered from a man aged 50-60 years who received an inactivated influenza vaccine.

This clonotype was counted a single time. V is TRBV6-2 or TRBV6-3 and J is TRBJ2-2, with 7 bases lining up with TRBD2. Germline CDR1 and CDR2: MNHEY and SVGEGT. The J segment lost 1 base and the V segment lost 2 bases, leaving 1 base of the junction unmatched. The CDR3 is 15 amino acids. CDR3 amino acids: CASSYGGVNTGELFF. As DNA, the CDR3 is TGTGCCAGCAGTTACGGGGGGGTGAACACCGGGGAGCTGTTTTTT.

This clonotype was recorded a few times. This chain joins TRBV7-9 and TRBJ1-1; D is unresolved. The CDR3 extends over 15 amino acids. V lost 4 bases, J lost 1 base, and 13 bases lay in between. Germline CDR1 SEHNR, CDR2 FQNEAQ (reference sequence). The CDR3 reads CASSSDGLGNTEAFF. The CDR3 DNA is TGTGCCAGCAGCTCCGATGGGTTGGGGAACACTGAAGCTTTCTTT.

This rearrangement joins TRBV9 to TRBJ2-4, with D possibly matching TRBD2 (5 bases). This CDR3 contains 13 residues. Germline CDR1 is SGDLS and CDR2 is YYNGEE. V dropped 2 bases and J dropped 8 bases, with 11 bases sitting between them. The CDR3 reads CASSVLLGDIQYF. CDR3 in DNA: TGTGCCAGCAGCGTCCTTCTCGGGGACATTCAGTACTTC.

This sequence joins TRBV12-3 or TRBV12-4 and TRBJ2-7, with 13 bases fitting TRBD2. The CDR3 runs 15 residues. V lost 5 bases and J lost 4; bases outside the gene matches: 5. The DNA of the CDR3 is TGTGCCAGCAGTAAACGACTAGCGGGAGGTTACGAGCAGTACTTC. The encoded protein is CASSKRLAGGYEQYF.

This chain joins TRBV20-1 and TRBJ2-3; tentatively, D is TRBD1 or TRBD2 (5 bases each). The germline CDR1 and CDR2 sequences are DFQATT and SNEGSKA (reference sequence). The ends were cut back, 0 bases at V and 5 bases at J, with 12 bases in the middle. The CDR3 loop spans 14 amino acids. CDR3 loop: CSARDSTRGDTQYF. In DNA form, the CDR3 reads TGCAGTGCTAGAGATTCTACTAGGGGAGATACGCAGTATTTT.

In its sample, this clonotype was seen many times. The genes are TRBV7-2 and TRBJ2-6; D is undetermined. The CDR3 spans 15 residues. Per germline, CDR1 SGHTA and CDR2 FQGNSA. The V and J ends lost 1 base and 0 bases respectively, with 4 bases between them. The CDR3 reads CASSLEPSGANVLTF. The CDR3 DNA follows: TGTGCCAGCAGCTTAGAACCCTCTGGGGCCAACGTCCTGACTTTC.

In its sample, this clonotype was seen many times. This chain joins TRBV11-3 and TRBJ2-1; 7 bases agree with TRBD2. The CDR3 is 16 amino acids. Germline lookup yields CDR1 SGHNT and CDR2 YENEEA. With 4 bases clipped from V and 2 bases from J, the junction kept 8 bases outside the gene matches. CDR3 residues: CASSSPSGGAYNEQFF. Here the CDR3 DNA reads TGTGCCAGCAGCTCACCTAGCGGTGGTGCCTACAATGAGCAGTTCTTC.

This clonotype occurred many times. The V gene is TRBV20-1, the J gene TRBJ1-4, with TRBD1 matching over 7 bases. The germline CDR1 and CDR2 sequences are DFQATT and SNEGSKA (reference sequence). After removal of 6 bases from V and 3 bases from J, the junction contained 7 bases not matched to a gene. CDR3 length: 14 residues. The CDR3 DNA reads as TGCAGTGCCGAAGGACAGGATTCTAATGAAAAACTGTTTTTT. This encodes CSAEGQDSNEKLFF.

In its sample, this clonotype was seen a few times. The gene calls are TRBV20-1 and TRBJ2-3, with 7 positions matching TRBD1. This CDR3 has 13 residues. Germline V gives CDR1 DFQATT, CDR2 SNEGSKA (reference sequence). Losses at the gene ends were 8 bases for V and 0 bases for J; bases not matched to a gene: 5. CDR3 DNA sequence: TGCAGTCACAGGGGACATAGCACAGATACGCAGTATTTT. Protein sequence: CSHRGHSTDTQYF.

The gene calls are TRBV7-9 and TRBJ2-5; TRBD2 agrees at 8 bases. Germline V gene lookup returns CDR1 SEHNR and CDR2 FQNEAQ (reference sequence). This CDR3 region has 15 residues. J lost 5 bases, V lost 1 base, and 6 bases had no gene match. The DNA for the CDR3 is TGTGCCAGCAGCTTAGGGACTAGCTCCCGGGAGACCCAGTACTTC. Encoded protein: CASSLGTSSRETQYF.

This clonotype has more than one count but fewer than ten. CDR3: CASSSLGSPYNEQFF. The CDR3 DNA reads TGCGCCAGCAGCTCATTAGGATCCCCCTACAATGAGCAGTTCTTC. This chain connects TRBV5-1 to TRBJ2-1; unclear D gene. With 3 bases removed from V and 2 bases from J, the gap between germline ends came to 12 bases. The germline V gene has CDR1 SGHRS and CDR2 YFSETQ. The CDR3 consists of 15 residues. Using reference TRBV5-1 and TRBJ2-1 for the parts outside the CDR3, the full variable domain is KAGVTQTPRYLIKTRGQQVTLSCSPISGHRSVSWYQQTPGQGLQFLFEYFSETQRNKGNFPGRFSGRQFSNSRSEMNVSTLELGDSALYLCASSSLGSPYNEQFFGPGTRLTVL.